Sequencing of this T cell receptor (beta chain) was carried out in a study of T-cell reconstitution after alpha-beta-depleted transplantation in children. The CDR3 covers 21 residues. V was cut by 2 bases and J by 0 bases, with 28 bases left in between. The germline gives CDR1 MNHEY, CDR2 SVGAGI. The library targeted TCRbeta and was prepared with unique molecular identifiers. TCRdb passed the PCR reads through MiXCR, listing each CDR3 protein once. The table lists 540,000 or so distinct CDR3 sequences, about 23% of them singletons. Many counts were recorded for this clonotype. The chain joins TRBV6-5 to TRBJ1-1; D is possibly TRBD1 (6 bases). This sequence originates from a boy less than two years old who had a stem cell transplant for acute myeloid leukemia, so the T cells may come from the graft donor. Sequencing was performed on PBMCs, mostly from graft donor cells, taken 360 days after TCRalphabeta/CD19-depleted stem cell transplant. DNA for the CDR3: TGTGCCAGCAGTTACGTGTTTCGACCCAAAGGGGGGATTCTCATGAACACTGAAGCTTTCTTT. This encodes CASSYVFRPKGGILMNTEAFF.